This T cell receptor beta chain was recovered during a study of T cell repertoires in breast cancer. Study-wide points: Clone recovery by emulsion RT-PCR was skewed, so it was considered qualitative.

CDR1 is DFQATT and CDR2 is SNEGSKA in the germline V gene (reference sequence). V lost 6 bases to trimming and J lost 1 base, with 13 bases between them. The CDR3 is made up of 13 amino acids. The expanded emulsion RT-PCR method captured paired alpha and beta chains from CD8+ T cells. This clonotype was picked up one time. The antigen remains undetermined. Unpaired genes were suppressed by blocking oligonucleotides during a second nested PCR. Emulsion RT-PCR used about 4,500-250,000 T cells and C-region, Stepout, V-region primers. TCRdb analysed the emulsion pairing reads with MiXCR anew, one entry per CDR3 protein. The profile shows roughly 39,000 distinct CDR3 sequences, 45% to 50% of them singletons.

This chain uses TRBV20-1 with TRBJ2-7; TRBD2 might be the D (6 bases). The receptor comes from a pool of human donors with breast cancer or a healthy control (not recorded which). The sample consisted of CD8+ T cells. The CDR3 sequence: CSALPGESYEQYF. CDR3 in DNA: TGCAGTGCCCTCCCGGGGGAATCCTACGAGCAGTACTTC.